The 20 T cell receptor beta chains listed next were all sequenced from one sample in a study of blood T cell repertoires in COVID-19. Sequencing was performed with immunoSEQ multiplex PCR; in TCRdb, only in-frame clones are kept and a portion is missing. Seen here are 100,000 to 150,000 clones, around four fifths observed once, and the top ten hold more than 5%. Sequencing was done on a sample of peripheral blood. The receptors come from a man older than 75 with active or convalescent COVID-19.

V is TRBV5-1 and J is TRBJ1-3, with a weak D call TRBD1 (5 bases). The CDR3 is 13 residues long. V was trimmed by 5 bases and J by 4 bases, leaving 10 bases between them. Per the germline V gene, CDR1 is SGHRS and CDR2 is YFSETQ. DNA for the CDR3: TGCGCCAGCAGGGACACTATAGGAAACACCATATATTTT. Protein product: CASRDTIGNTIYF.

The chain uses TRBV9 and TRBJ1-3; no clear D. Germline V gene lookup returns CDR1 SGDLS and CDR2 YYNGEE. V gave up 2 bases and J gave up 0 bases, with 15 bases separating them. The CDR3 is made up of 17 amino acids. CDR3 amino acids: CASSVTTRLYSGNTIYF. In nucleotides, the CDR3 is TGTGCCAGCAGCGTCACCACCCGGTTGTACTCTGGAAACACCATATATTTT.

The chain carries TRBV2 and TRBJ2-2; D may be TRBD1 (5 bases). The V end was cut by 7 bases, the J end by 6 bases, with 15 bases between. Germline V gene sequence: CDR1 SNHLY, CDR2 FYNNEI. The CDR3 contains 14 residues. CDR3 protein: CASTEGEGSGELFF. CDR3 sequence (DNA): TGTGCCAGCACCGAAGGGGAAGGATCCGGGGAGCTGTTTTTT.

For this clone: This CDR3 is missing its conserved last phenylalanine or tryptophan, likely due to a read error. The limits of the CDR3 on the DNA are not certain, so only TCRdb's listed CDR3 is given. J is TRBJ1-2 and V is TRBV12-3 or TRBV12-4; the table assigns TRBD1, which was not confirmed against the DNA. The CDR3 length is 9 residues, termini included. CDR3 amino acids: CASSLDQGT.

This chain connects TRBV29-1 to TRBJ1-2, with 9 bases that match TRBD1. CDR3 length equals 15 residues. V gave up 0 bases and J gave up 3 bases; unmatched junction bases: 5. Germline CDR1 SQVTM, CDR2 ANQGSEA. The CDR3 bases are TGCAGCGTTGAAGAAACAGGGGGCGCGGACTATGGCTACACCTTC. Translated: CSVEETGGADYGYTF. The full variable domain, rest sourced from reference TRBV29-1 and TRBJ1-2, is SAVISQKPSRDICQRGTSLTIQCQVDSQVTMMFWYRQQPGQSLTLIATANQGSEATYESGFVIDKFPISRPNLTFSTLTVSNMSPEDSSIYLCSVEETGGADYGYTFGSGTRLTVV.

J is TRBJ1-2 and V is TRBV7-9; 7 bases agree with TRBD1. CDR3 length: 13 residues. From germline, CDR1 is SEHNR and CDR2 FQNEAQ (reference sequence). Trimming at V came to 5 bases and at J to 7 bases, leaving 7 bases not matched to a gene. For the CDR3, the DNA is TGTGCCAGCAGCCCGGGACAGTCTTTTGGCTACACCTTC. It translates to CASSPGQSFGYTF.

The chain uses TRBV7-2 and TRBJ1-1; possibly TRBD1 for D (6 bases). This CDR3 has 14 amino acids. The germline V and J ends were trimmed by 9 bases and 0 bases, with 14 bases remaining between them. Looked up from germline, CDR1 is SGHTA and CDR2 is FQGNSA. CDR3 nucleotide sequence: TGTGCCAGGATTTGGGGGCTTATGAACACTGAAGCTTTCTTT. This translates into CARIWGLMNTEAFF.

The gene calls are TRBV6-6 and TRBJ2-3; no reliable D call. Germline CDR1 MNHNY, CDR2 SVGAGI (reference sequence). The V and J ends lost 4 bases and 4 bases respectively, with 6 bases between them. The CDR3 loop spans 12 amino acids. DNA of the CDR3: TGTGCCAGCAGTTTGGGCGCAGATACGCAGTATTTT. Its translation: CASSLGADTQYF.

The chain uses TRBV7-9 and TRBJ2-1, with a tentative D call TRBD1 (5 bases). This CDR3 comprises 13 residues. Germline assignment: CDR1 SEHNR and CDR2 FQNEAQ (reference sequence). Between the trimmed V and J ends, which lost 4 bases and 8 bases, there was a span of 12 bases. The CDR3 loop reads CASSSTGFYEQFF. The CDR3, as DNA: TGTGCCAGCAGCTCAACAGGATTTTATGAGCAGTTCTTC.

This sequence joins TRBV28 and TRBJ1-1; D unresolved. The CDR3 contains 11 residues. V lost 6 bases to trimming and J lost 5 bases, with 7 bases between them. Per germline, CDR1 MDHEN and CDR2 SYDVKM. CDR3 amino acids: CASRGGTEAFF. CDR3 bases: TGTGCCAGCAGGGGAGGGACTGAAGCTTTCTTT.

The chain uses TRBV18 and TRBJ1-2; D call uncertain. Trimming pared 6 bases from V and 2 bases from J, leaving 13 bases between. Per the germline V gene, CDR1 is KGHSH and CDR2 is LQKENI. CDR3 length equals 14 residues. The CDR3 loop reads CASSPDTENYGYTF. As DNA, the CDR3 is TGTGCCAGCTCGCCAGATACAGAAAACTATGGCTACACCTTC.

The chain joins TRBV7-3 to TRBJ2-3; 8 bases align to TRBD1. In germline, CDR1 is SGHTA, CDR2 FQGTGA. The CDR3 has 14 amino acids. V shed 5 bases, J shed 2 bases, and the junction held 3 bases outside the gene matches. As DNA, the CDR3 is TGTGCCAGCAGCGGGACAGGTCACACAGATACGCAGTATTTT. It specifies CASSGTGHTDTQYF.

The chain combines TRBV18 with TRBJ1-1; TRBD1 matches at 7 bases. Trimming removed 1 base from V and 0 bases from J; junction bases left unmatched: 5. This CDR3 is built from 16 residues. CDR1 is KGHSH and CDR2 is LQKENI in the germline V gene. Written as DNA, the CDR3 is TGTGCCAGCTCACCACTGCCAACAGGGGTGAACACTGAAGCTTTCTTT. Protein sequence: CASSPLPTGVNTEAFF.

The chain is built from TRBV19 and TRBJ2-1, with a tentative D call TRBD1 (6 bases). The V end was cut by 5 bases, the J end by 9 bases, with 11 bases between. CDR1 is LNHDA, CDR2 SQIVND, per germline (reference sequence). This CDR3 is built from 12 residues. This CDR3 reads CASSPQTGEQFF. In DNA, the CDR3 is TGTGCCAGTAGTCCCCAGACAGGTGAGCAGTTCTTC.

The chain has TRBV7-2 and TRBJ2-7; D unresolved. The CDR3 length is 14 residues. Germline-derived CDR1 and CDR2 are SGHTA and FQGNSA. V was cut by 1 base and J by 6 bases, with 13 bases left in between. For the CDR3, the DNA is TGTGCCAGCAGCTTAGGAGGCCTTAGAGGCGAGCAGTACTTC. Translation: CASSLGGLRGEQYF.

This chain's CDR3 is CASSNRQGVETQYF. The DNA for the CDR3 is TGCGCCAGCAGCAACAGACAGGGGGTTGAGACCCAGTACTTC. This chain joins TRBV5-1 and TRBJ2-5; 9 nucleotides align to TRBD1. The V segment lost 4 bases and the J segment 5 bases; nucleotides outside the gene matches: 6. Germline CDR1 reads SGHRS; CDR2 reads YFSETQ. CDR3 size: 14 residues.

The chain uses TRBV7-2 and TRBJ2-1; a possible D gene is TRBD1 (5 bases). V gave up 1 base and J gave up 3 bases, with 10 bases separating them. This CDR3 contains 15 residues. From germline, CDR1 is SGHTA and CDR2 FQGNSA. The CDR3 is CASSLEARVYNEQFF. DNA for the CDR3: TGTGCCAGCAGCTTAGAGGCCAGGGTCTACAATGAGCAGTTCTTC.

V usage is TRBV11-2 and J usage is TRBJ2-1; TRBD1 is a possible D gene (7 bases). The germline V and J ends were trimmed by 7 bases and 5 bases, with 15 bases remaining between them. Germline loops: CDR1 SGHAT, CDR2 FQNNGV. CDR3 length equals 14 residues. CDR3 region: CASTRQGGNNEQFF. DNA of the CDR3: TGTGCCAGCACCCGGCAGGGGGGAAACAATGAGCAGTTCTTC.

The CDR3 is CASSIAGAHYGYTF. The CDR3 DNA reads TGTGCCAGTAGTATCGCGGGGGCCCACTATGGCTACACCTTC. V and J are TRBV19 and TRBJ1-2, with D tentatively TRBD1 (6 bases). CDR3 length: 14 residues. CDR1 and CDR2 (germline): LNHDA, SQIVND (reference sequence). Trimming removed 3 bases at V and 3 bases at J, with 11 bases between.

V and J are TRBV7-2 and TRBJ2-7; 8 nucleotides align to TRBD1. V shed 5 bases, J shed 4 bases, and the junction held 7 bases outside the gene matches. This CDR3 has 14 residues. Germline V gene sequence: CDR1 SGHTA, CDR2 FQGNSA. CDR3 sequence reads: CASSQTGQGYEQYF. DNA of the CDR3: TGTGCCAGCAGCCAAACCGGACAGGGTTACGAGCAGTACTTC. The whole variable domain, filled in from reference TRBV7-2 and TRBJ2-7, reads GAGVSQSPSNKVTEKGKDVELRCDPISGHTALYWYRQSLGQGLEFLIYFQGNSAPDKSGLPSDRFSAERTGGSVSTLTIQRTQQEDSAVYLCASSQTGQGYEQYFGPGTRLTVT.